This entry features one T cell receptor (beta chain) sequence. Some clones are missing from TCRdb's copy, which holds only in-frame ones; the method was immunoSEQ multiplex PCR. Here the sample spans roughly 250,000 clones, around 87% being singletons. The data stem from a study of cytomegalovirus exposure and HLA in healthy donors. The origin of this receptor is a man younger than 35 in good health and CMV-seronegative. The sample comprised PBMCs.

The CDR3 loop is CASSPTGNEQYF. CDR3 in DNA: TGTGCCAGCAGCCCCACGGGAAACGAGCAGTACTTC. The V gene is TRBV9, the J gene TRBJ2-7; D may be TRBD2 (5 bases). The CDR3 covers 12 residues. With 4 bases removed from V and 5 bases from J, the gap between germline ends came to 10 bases. Germline loops: CDR1 SGDLS, CDR2 YYNGEE.